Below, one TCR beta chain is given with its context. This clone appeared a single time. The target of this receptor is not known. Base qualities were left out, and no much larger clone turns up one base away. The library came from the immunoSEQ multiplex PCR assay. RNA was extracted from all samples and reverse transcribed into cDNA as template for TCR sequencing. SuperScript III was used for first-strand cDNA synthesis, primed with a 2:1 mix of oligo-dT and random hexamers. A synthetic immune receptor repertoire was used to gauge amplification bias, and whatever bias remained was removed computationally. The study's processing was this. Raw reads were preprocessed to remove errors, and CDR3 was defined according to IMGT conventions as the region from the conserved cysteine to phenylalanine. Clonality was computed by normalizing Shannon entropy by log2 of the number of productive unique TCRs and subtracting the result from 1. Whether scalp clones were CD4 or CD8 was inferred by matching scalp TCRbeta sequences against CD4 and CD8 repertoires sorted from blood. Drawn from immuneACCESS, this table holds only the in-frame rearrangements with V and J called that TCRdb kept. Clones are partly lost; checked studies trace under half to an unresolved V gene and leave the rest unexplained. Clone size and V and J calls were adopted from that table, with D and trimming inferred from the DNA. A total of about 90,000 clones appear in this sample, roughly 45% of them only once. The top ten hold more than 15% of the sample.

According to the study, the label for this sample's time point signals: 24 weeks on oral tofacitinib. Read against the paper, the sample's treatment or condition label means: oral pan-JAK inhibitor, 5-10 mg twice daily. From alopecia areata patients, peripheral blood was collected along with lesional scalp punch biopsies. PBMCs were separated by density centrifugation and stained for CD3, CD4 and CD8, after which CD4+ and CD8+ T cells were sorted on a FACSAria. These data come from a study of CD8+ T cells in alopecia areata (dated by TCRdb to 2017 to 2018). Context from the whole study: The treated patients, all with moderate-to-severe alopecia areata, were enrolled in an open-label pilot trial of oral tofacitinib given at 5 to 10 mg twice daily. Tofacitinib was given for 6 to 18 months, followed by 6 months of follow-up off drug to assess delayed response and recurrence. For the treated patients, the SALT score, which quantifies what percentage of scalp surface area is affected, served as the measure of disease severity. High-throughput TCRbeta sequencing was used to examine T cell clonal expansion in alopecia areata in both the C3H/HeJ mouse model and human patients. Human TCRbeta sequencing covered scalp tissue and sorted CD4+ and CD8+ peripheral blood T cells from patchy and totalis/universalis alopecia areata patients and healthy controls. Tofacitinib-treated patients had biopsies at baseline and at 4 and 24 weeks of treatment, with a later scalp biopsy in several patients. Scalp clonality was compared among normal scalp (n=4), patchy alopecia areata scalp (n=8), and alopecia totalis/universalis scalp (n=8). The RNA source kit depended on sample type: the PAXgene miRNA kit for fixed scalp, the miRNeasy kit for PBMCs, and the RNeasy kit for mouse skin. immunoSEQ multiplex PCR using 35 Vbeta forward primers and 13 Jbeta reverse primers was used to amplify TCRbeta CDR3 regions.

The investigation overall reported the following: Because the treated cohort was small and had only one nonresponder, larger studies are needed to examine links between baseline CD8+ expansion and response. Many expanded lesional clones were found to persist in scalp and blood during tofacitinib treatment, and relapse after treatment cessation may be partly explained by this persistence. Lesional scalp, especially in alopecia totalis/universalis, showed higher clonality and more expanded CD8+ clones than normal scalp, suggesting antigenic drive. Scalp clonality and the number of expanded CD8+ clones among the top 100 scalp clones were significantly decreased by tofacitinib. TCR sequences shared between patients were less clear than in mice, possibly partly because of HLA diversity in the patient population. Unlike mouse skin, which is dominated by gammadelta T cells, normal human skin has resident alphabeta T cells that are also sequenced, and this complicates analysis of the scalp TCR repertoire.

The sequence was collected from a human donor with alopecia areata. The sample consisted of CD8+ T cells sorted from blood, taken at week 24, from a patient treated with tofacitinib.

The DNA is as follows: TGTGCCAGCAGTTTAGTTACAGGCGAGCAGTACTTC. Its coded protein is CASSLVTGEQYF. The chain is made from TRBV27 and TRBJ2-7; D gene: possibly TRBD1, on 5 matching bases. The germline V gene (reference sequence) provides CDR1 MNHEY and CDR2 SMNVEV. Cut back by 2 bases and 6 bases, the V and J ends lie 8 bases apart. Counted from cysteine to phenylalanine, this CDR3 has 12 amino acids. Only the CDR3 DNA is retained, 36 bases long and in frame from the first base.